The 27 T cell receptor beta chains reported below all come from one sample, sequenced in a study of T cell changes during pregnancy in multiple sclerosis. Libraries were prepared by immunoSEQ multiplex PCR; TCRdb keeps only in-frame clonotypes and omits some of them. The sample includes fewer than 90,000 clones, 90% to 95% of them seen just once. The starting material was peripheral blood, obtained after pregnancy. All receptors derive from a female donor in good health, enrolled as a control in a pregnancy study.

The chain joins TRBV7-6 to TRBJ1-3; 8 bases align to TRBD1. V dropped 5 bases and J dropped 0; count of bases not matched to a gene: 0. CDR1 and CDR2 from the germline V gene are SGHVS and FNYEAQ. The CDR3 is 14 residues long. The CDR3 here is CASSTGGSGNTIYF. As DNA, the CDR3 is TGTGCCAGCAGCACAGGGGGCTCTGGAAACACCATATATTTT. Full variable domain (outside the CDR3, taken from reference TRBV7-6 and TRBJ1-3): GAGVSQSPRYKVTKRGQDVALRCDPISGHVSLYWYRQALGQGPEFLTYFNYEAQQDKSGLPNDRFSAERPEGSISTLTIQRTEQRDSAMYRCASSTGGSGNTIYFGEGSWLTVV.

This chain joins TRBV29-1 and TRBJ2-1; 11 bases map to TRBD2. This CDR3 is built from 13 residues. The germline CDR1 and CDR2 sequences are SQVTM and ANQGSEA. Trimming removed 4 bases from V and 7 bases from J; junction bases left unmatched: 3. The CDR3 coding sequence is TGCAGCGTTGTTAGGACTAGCGGGAATGAGCAGTTCTTC. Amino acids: CSVVRTSGNEQFF.

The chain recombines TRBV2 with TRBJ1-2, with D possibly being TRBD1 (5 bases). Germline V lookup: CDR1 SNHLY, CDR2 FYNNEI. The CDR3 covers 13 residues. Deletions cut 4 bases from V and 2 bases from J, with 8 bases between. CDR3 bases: TGTGCCAGCAGTGTTGGGGGGAACTATGGCTACACCTTC. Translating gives CASSVGGNYGYTF.

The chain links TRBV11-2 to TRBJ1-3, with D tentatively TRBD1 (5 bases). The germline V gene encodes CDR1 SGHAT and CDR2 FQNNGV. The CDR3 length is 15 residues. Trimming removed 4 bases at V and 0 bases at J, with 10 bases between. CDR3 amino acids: CASSWDGGSGNTIYF. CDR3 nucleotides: TGTGCCAGCAGCTGGGACGGGGGCTCTGGAAACACCATATATTTT.

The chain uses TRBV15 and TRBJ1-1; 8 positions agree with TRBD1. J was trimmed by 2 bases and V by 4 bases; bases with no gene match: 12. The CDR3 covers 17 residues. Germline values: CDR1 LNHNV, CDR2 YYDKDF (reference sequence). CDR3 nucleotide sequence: TGTGCCACCAGCACCCCGTTGGACAGGGTCGATAACACTGAAGCTTTCTTT. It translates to CATSTPLDRVDNTEAFF.

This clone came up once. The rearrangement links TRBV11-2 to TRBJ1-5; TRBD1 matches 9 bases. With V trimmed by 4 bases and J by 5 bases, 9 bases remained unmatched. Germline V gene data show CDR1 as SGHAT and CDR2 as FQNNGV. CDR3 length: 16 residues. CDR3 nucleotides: TGTGCCAGCAGCTCGGACGGGACAGGGACCCATCAGCCCCAGCATTTT. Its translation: CASSSDGTGTHQPQHF.

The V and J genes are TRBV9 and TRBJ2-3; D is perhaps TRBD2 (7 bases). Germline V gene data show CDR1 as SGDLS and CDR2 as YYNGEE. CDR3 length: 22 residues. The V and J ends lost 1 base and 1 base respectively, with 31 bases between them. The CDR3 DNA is TGTGCCAGCAGCGTAAGTGGGGGGGCTACCTGGGGTACCCCACGTGGCACAGATACGCAGTATTTT. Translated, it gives CASSVSGGATWGTPRGTDTQYF.

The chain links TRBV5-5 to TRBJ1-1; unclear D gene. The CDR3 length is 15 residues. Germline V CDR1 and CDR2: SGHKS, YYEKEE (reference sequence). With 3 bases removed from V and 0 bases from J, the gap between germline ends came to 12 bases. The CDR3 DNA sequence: TGTGCCAGCAGCTCCCTTGCGGGCTTGAACACTGAAGCTTTCTTT. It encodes CASSSLAGLNTEAFF.

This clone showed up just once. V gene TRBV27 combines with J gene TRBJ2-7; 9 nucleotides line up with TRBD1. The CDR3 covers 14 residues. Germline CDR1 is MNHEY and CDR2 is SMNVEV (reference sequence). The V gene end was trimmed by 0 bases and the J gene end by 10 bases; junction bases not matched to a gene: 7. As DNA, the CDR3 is TGTGCCAGCAGTTTATCGGTCACAGGGGGCTCCCAGTACTTC. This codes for CASSLSVTGGSQYF.

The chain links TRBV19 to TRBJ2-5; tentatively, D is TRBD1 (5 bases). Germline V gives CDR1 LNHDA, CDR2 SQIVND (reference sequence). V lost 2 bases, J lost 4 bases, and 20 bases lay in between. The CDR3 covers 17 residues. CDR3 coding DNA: TGTGCCAGTAGTATAATCGCCCGAGGCAGGGAATCAGAGACCCAGTACTTC. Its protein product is CASSIIARGRESETQYF.

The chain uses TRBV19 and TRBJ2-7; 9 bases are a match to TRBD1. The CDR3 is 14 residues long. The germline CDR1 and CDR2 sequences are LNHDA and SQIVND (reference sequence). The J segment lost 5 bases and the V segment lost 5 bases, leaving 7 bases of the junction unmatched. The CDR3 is CASSRDRVIDEQYF. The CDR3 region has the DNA TGTGCCAGTAGTCGGGACAGGGTTATCGACGAGCAGTACTTC.

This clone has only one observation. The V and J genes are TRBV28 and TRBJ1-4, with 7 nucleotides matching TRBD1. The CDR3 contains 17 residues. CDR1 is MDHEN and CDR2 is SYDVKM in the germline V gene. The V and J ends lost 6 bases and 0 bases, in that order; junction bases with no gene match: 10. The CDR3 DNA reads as TGTGCCAGCAGAGGATCGGGACAGACACCAACTAATGAAAAACTGTTTTTT. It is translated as CASRGSGQTPTNEKLFF.

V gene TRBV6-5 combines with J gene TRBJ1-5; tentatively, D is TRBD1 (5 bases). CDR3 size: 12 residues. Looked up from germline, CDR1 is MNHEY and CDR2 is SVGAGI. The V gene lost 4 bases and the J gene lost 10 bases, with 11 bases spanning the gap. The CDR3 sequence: CASSSSRGPQHF. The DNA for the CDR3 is TGTGCCAGCAGTTCTTCAAGGGGTCCCCAGCATTTT.

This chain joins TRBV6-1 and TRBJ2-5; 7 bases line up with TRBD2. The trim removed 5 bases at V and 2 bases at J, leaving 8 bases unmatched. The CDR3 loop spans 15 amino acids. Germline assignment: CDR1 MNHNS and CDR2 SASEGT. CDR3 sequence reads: CASSSLRGLQETQYF. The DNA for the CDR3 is TGTGCCAGCAGTTCCCTGCGGGGACTACAAGAGACCCAGTACTTC.

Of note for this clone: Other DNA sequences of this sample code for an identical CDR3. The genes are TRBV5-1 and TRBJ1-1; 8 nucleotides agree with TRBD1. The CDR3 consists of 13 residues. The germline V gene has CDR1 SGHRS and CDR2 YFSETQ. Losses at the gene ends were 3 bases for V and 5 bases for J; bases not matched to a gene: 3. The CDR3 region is CASSSDRGTEAFF. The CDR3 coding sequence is TGCGCCAGCAGCTCCGACAGGGGAACTGAAGCTTTCTTT.

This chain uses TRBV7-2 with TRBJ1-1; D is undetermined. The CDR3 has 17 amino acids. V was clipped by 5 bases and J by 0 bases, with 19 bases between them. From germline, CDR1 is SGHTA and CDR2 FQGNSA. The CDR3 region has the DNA TGTGCCAGCAGCCCTCGTCCAATTCCCGCTATGAACACTGAAGCTTTCTTT. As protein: CASSPRPIPAMNTEAFF.

The CDR3 region has the DNA TGTGCTAGTGGGCCGGGACAGGGTTACGAGCAGTACTTC. As protein: CASGPGQGYEQYF. The genes are TRBV12-5 and TRBJ2-7; 9 bases are shared with TRBD1. Unmatched junction bases numbered 4, after V lost 6 bases and J lost 4 bases. Per germline, CDR1 LGHNT and CDR2 FRNRAP. This CDR3 has 13 residues.

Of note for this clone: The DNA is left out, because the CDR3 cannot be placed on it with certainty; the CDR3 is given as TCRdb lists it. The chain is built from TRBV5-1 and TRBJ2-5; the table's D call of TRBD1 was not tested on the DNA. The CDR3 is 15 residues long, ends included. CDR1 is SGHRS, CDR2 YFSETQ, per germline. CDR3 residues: CASSFGPGSQETQYF.

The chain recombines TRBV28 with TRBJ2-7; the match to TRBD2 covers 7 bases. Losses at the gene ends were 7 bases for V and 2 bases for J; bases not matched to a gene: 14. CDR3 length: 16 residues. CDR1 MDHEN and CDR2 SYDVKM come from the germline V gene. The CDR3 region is CASTQKRSAGTYEQYF. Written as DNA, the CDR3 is TGTGCCAGCACCCAAAAGCGCTCAGCGGGAACCTACGAGCAGTACTTC. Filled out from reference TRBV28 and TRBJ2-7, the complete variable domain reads DVKVTQSSRYLVKRTGEKVFLECVQDMDHENMFWYRQDPGLGLRLIYFSYDVKMKEKGDIPEGYSVSREKKERFSLILESASTNQTSMYLCASTQKRSAGTYEQYFGPGTRLTVT.

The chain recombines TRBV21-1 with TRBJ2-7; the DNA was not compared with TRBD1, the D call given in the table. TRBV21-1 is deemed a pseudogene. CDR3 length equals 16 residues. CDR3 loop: CASSTPPGRGLCEQYF. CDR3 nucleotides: TGTGCCAGCAGCACCCCCCCCGGCAGGGGCCTTTGCGAGCAGTACTTC.

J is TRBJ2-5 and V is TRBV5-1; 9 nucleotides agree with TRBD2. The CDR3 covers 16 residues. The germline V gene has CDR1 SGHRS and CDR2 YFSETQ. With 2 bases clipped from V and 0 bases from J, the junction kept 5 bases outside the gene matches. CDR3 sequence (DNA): TGCGCCAGCAGCTTCACCTTAGCGGGGGACCAAGAGACCCAGTACTTC. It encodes CASSFTLAGDQETQYF.

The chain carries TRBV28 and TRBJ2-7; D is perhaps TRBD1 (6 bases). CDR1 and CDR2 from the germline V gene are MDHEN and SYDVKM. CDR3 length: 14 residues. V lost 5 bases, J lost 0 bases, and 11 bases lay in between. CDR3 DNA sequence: TGTGCCAGCAGTGGACAGTCAAGCTCCTACGAGCAGTACTTC. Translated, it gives CASSGQSSSYEQYF.

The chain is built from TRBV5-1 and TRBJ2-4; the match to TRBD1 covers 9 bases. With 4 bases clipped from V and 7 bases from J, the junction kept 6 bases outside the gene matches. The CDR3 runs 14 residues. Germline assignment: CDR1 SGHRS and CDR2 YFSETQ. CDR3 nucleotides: TGCGCCAGCAGCGATACAGGGGGCGCGAACATTCAGTACTTC. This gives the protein CASSDTGGANIQYF.

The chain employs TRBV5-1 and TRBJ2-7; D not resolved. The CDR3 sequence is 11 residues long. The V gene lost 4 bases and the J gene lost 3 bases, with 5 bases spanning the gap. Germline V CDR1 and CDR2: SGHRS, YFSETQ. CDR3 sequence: CASSIDYEQYF. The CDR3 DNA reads TGCGCCAGCAGCATAGACTACGAGCAGTACTTC.

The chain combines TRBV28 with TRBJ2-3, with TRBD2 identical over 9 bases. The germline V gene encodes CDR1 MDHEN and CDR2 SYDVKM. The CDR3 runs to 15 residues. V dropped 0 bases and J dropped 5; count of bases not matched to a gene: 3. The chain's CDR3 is CASSLWSREGDTQYF. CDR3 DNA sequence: TGTGCCAGCAGTTTATGGTCGCGGGAGGGAGATACGCAGTATTTT. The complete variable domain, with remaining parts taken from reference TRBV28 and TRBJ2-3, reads DVKVTQSSRYLVKRTGEKVFLECVQDMDHENMFWYRQDPGLGLRLIYFSYDVKMKEKGDIPEGYSVSREKKERFSLILESASTNQTSMYLCASSLWSREGDTQYFGPGTRLTVL.

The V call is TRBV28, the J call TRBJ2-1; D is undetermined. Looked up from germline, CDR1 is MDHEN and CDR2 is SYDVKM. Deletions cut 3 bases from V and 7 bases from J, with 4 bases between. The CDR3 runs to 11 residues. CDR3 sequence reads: CASSFLNEQFF. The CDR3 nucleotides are TGTGCCAGCAGTTTTCTGAATGAGCAGTTCTTC.

The CDR3 spells CASSEERGTEAFF. The CDR3 DNA reads TGTGCCAGCAGTGAAGAGAGAGGGACTGAAGCTTTCTTT. The chain employs TRBV2 and TRBJ1-1; D uncertain. The germline V gene encodes CDR1 SNHLY and CDR2 FYNNEI. The CDR3 is 13 amino acids. Trimming removed 1 base at V and 5 bases at J, with 8 bases between.